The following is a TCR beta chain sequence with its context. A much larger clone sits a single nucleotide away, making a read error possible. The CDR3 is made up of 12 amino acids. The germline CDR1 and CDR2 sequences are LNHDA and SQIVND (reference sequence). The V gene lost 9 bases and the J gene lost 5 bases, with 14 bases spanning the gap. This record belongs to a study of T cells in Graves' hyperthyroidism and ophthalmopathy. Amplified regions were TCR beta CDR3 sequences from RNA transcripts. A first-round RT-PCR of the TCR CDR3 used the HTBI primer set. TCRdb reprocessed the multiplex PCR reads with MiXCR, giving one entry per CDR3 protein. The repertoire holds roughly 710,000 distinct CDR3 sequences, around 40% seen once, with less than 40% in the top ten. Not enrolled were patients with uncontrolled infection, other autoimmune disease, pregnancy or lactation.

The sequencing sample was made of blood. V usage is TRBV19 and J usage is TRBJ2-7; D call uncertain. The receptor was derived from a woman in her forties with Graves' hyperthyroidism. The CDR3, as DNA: TGTGCCAGCAGTTACTCGAACGACGAGCAGTACTTC. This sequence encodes CASSYSNDEQYF.